One T cell receptor (gamma chain) is described in this entry. What it binds is unknown. This sample is part of a study of human gamma delta and Vdelta1 T cells. General observations from the study: Reportedly, Delta One T cells were polyclonal and broadly targeted acute myeloid leukemia.

TCRdb called clones anew from the PCR reads with CATT. The sample has 4,000 to 5,000 gamma-chain clones, roughly a third seen once. CDR3 length equals 17 residues. The V segment lost 4 bases and the J segment 2 bases; nucleotides outside the gene matches: 17. Germline CDR1 reads EGSTGY; CDR2 reads YDSYTSSV. V gene TRGV4 combines with J gene TRGJ1 or TRGJ2. Sequenced sample: Vdelta1 gamma-delta T cells from blood grown in culture (DOT cells). The origin of this receptor is a human donor in good health. CDR3 sequence: CATWDGPRFVHYYKKLF. DNA for the CDR3: TGTGCCACCTGGGACGGGCCAAGATTCGTGCATTATTATAAGAAACTCTTT.